This T cell receptor beta chain was identified in a study of blood T cell repertoires in COVID-19 (TCRdb year 2020). Turning to the overall study: The collaborator samples originated in the United States, Italy and Spain and spanned the acute and convalescent phases of COVID-19. The material from the prospective study consisted of cDNA or gDNA derived from T cells, B-cell-depleted T cells, or PBMCs. Subjects who had been exposed to COVID-19, were actively infected with it, or had recovered from it provided the deeply sampled blood TCRbeta repertoires that made up the dataset. The repertoires were released in a freely available public database intended as a resource for research on the immune response to SARS-CoV-2. Samples came from the ongoing ImmuneRACE study (first 160 participants) plus 1,254 subjects from 6 global collaborators. Nearly every sample came with metadata listing a de-identified subject ID, COVID-19 status, age in years and sex. Where available, HLA class I and class II types were taken from metadata supplied by the sample provider and were not determined by assay-based typing.

Whole blood was collected in K2EDTA tubes by collaborating institutions according to the institutions' own protocols. For TCRbeta analysis, collaborators shipped samples as frozen whole blood, isolated PBMCs, or DNA extracted from either of those sample types. TCRbeta CDR3 regions were amplified from genomic DNA by means of the immunoSEQ Assay, a bias-controlled multiplex PCR. In the original analysis: The number of nucleated cells in each sample was estimated by amplification of reference gene primers within the assay. Sequence reads were collapsed and filtered to measure the absolute abundance of every unique TCRbeta CDR3 rearrangement. For each sample, productive Simpson clonality was calculated as the square root of Simpson's diversity index over productive rearrangements. The table comes from immuneACCESS by way of TCRdb, which keeps in-frame sequences with V and J called. Part of the clones is missing from these tables; in studies checked, under half for an unresolved V gene and the rest for unknown reasons. That table gives V, J and clone size, and the DNA gave D and trimming. The sample table records fewer than 85,000 clones; more than 70% of these occur just once. The leading ten clones occupy about 4.6% of the sample.

Summary of the overall study and its limitations: How much clinical and demographic metadata was included differed by source and by participant, and the metadata was provided uncurated.

Worth noting for this clone: No cognate antigen has been identified for it. Base qualities are missing; no much larger clone stands one base away.

The material sequenced was peripheral blood. The receptor was isolated from a man at least 80 years old with acute or convalescent COVID-19.

The CDR3 is CASSLTVGPEDNSPLHF. The nucleotide sequence reads as follows: TGTGCCAGCAGCCTCACGGTGGGGCCTGAGGATAATTCACCCCTCCACTTT. The chain joins TRBV7-9 to TRBJ1-6; a tentative D call is TRBD1 (5 bases match). The germline V gene (reference sequence) provides CDR1 SEHNR and CDR2 FQNEAQ. From its cysteine to its phenylalanine, the CDR3 spans 17 amino acids. This entry keeps only the CDR3 DNA: 51 bases, framed from base 1. Trimming removed 5 bases from V and 5 bases from J, leaving 19 bases between the germline ends.